The clone carrying this T cell receptor beta chain was recorded at least ten times. The data are from a study of naive and memory T cell subsets. The CDR3 consists of 13 residues. CDR1 and CDR2 (germline): SGHTA, FQGNSA. The V and J ends lost 5 bases and 4 bases respectively, with 10 bases between them. The beta constant-region primer was an equimolar mix of two oligonucleotides covering TRBC1 and TRBC2. Using its own MiXCR run on the UMI-ligation and nested PCR reads, TCRdb lists one record per CDR3 protein. The sample includes roughly 40,000 distinct CDR3 sequences, about an eighth of them seen just once.

The origin of this receptor is a human donor in good health. The sample taken for sequencing was effector memory CD4+ T cells from blood. Stated subset: effector memory, CD45RA- CD27-. The chain combines TRBV7-2 with TRBJ2-3, with TRBD2 as a possible D gene (5 bases). CDR3 sequence (DNA): TGTGCCAGCAGCCGGGAACTAGCAGATACGCAGTATTTT. Its protein product is CASSRELADTQYF.